The following is a TCR beta chain sequence with its context. Its target antigen remains unknown. The sample holds no much larger clone one base away, and base qualities are not on file. The source of the sample is a study of breast tumors, draining lymph nodes, adjacent tissues listed by TCRdb under 2016. Regarding the study in general: TCR beta repertoires were compared across tumor, adjacent nontumor tissue and axillary lymph nodes obtained from breast cancer patients. The study aimed to assess the relationships and possible T-cell exchange between tumor, surrounding tissue and draining lymph node repertoires in human breast cancer.

The V end gives up 5 bases and the J end 7 bases, leaving 10 bases in the junction not matched to a gene. The cysteine opens and the phenylalanine closes a CDR3 of 15 amino acids. The DNA shown is the 45-base CDR3, in frame from base 1. Reading the germline V gene (reference sequence) gives CDR1 LGHDT and CDR2 YNNKEL. Lymph node samples came from the axillary draining lymph nodes of breast cancer patients. Sequencer: Illumina HiSeq 2000. TCR beta chain libraries were generated through multiplex PCR amplification. High-throughput sequencing was used to analyze the amplified TCR beta chain products. TCRdb applied fastp at Q25 and MiXCR to the public reads, then kept only in-frame beta chains. Rows are unified per CDR3 protein, each entry keeping the most common DNA and genes. This sample holds some 150,000 distinct CDR3 sequences; 20% to 25% were observed only once. Roughly 2.5% of the sample lies in the top ten.

The research as a whole found: The similarity between tumor and nontumor tissue repertoires was significantly greater in luminal-like breast cancer than in basal-like breast cancer. The data were judged consistent with most tumor T cells deriving from the lymph node and then expanding within tumor tissue. Tumor T-cell repertoires showed less diversity than lymph node repertoires and more diversity than nontumor tissue repertoires, and tumor T-cell repertoires showed preferential V and J gene usage. The conclusion that tumor T cells originate in lymph nodes was framed as consistent with a hypothesis rather than directly demonstrated.

Input material: axillary lymph node tissue. The rearrangement joined TRBV3-1 to TRBJ1-4; the junction holds 7 bases that match TRBD1. The sequence came from a female donor with breast cancer. Some clones in this sample may be carry-over from other donors' samples. The encoded CDR3 is CASSFRTGSFEKLFF. The base sequence is TGTGCCAGCAGCTTTCGGACAGGTTCCTTTGAAAAACTGTTTTTT.